Listed below are T cell receptor beta chains from one sample, sequenced in a study of T cell responses to AZD1222 COVID-19 vaccine. Some clones are missing from TCRdb's copy, which holds only in-frame ones; the method was immunoSEQ multiplex PCR. The sample lists about 140,000 clones; roughly 90% were seen once. Sequencing was performed on peripheral blood, taken on day 0 of AZD1222 vaccination. Every receptor here comes from an adult in good health. Both conserved end residues are part of each CDR3. The order of the fields is J gene, clone size, V gene, D gene, CDR3 protein, CDR3 DNA. The D gene is left open where the match is weak. Clone size is given for some rows only: seen once, a few or many times, or a class if the clone is expanded.

J gene: TRBJ1-3; clone size: -; V gene: TRBV9; D gene: -; CDR3 protein: CASSPLEVQGSTIYF; CDR3 DNA: TGTGCCAGCAGCCCCTTAGAGGTACAGGGAAGTACCATATATTTT
J gene: TRBJ2-3; clone size: -; V gene: TRBV20-1; D gene: -; CDR3 protein: CSAGRTQYF; CDR3 DNA: TGCAGTGCGGGGCGTACGCAGTATTTT
J gene: TRBJ1-2; clone size: once; V gene: TRBV14; D gene: -; CDR3 protein: CASSQVGTYGYTF; CDR3 DNA: TGTGCCAGCAGCCAAGTGGGGACATATGGCTACACCTTC
J gene: TRBJ1-2; clone size: -; V gene: TRBV6-5; D gene: -; CDR3 protein: CASSYSSPSGGYGYTF; CDR3 DNA: TGTGCCAGCAGTTACTCGAGTCCGTCGGGTGGCTATGGCTACACCTTC
J gene: TRBJ2-7; clone size: -; V gene: TRBV24-1; D gene: -; CDR3 protein: CATGSLWTFPYEQYF; CDR3 DNA: TGTGCCACCGGATCACTCTGGACCTTCCCCTACGAGCAGTACTTC
J gene: TRBJ2-3; clone size: -; V gene: TRBV7-3; D gene: TRBD2; CDR3 protein: CASSSGLGRADTQYF; CDR3 DNA: TGTGCCAGCAGCTCAGGACTAGGTCGCGCAGATACGCAGTATTTT
J gene: TRBJ2-3; clone size: -; V gene: TRBV5-1; D gene: -; CDR3 protein: CASSPGGTDTQYF; CDR3 DNA: TGCGCCAGCAGCCCGGGGGGCACAGATACGCAGTATTTT
J gene: TRBJ2-2; clone size: -; V gene: TRBV3-1/TRBV3-2; D gene: TRBD2; CDR3 protein: CASSQVVAGGQVTGELFF; CDR3 DNA: TGTGCCAGCAGCCAAGTGGTAGCGGGGGGGCAGGTCACCGGGGAGCTGTTTTTT
J gene: TRBJ2-7; clone size: -; V gene: TRBV2; D gene: TRBD1; CDR3 protein: CASRGQGRSNEQYF; CDR3 DNA: TGTGCCAGTAGGGGACAGGGGAGATCGAACGAGCAGTACTTC
J gene: TRBJ1-6; clone size: few; V gene: TRBV2; D gene: -; CDR3 protein: CASSNGGASDSPLHF; CDR3 DNA: TGTGCCAGCAGTAATGGTGGGGCTTCAGATTCACCCCTCCACTTT
J gene: TRBJ2-2; clone size: -; V gene: TRBV10-1; D gene: -; CDR3 protein: CASSEQGVSSGELFF; CDR3 DNA: TGCGCCAGCAGTGAGCAGGGCGTCAGCAGCGGGGAGCTGTTTTTT
J gene: TRBJ1-5; clone size: -; V gene: TRBV30; D gene: -; CDR3 protein: CAWSGQGLNSNQPQHF; CDR3 DNA: TGTGCCTGGAGTGGGCAGGGTTTGAATAGCAATCAGCCCCAGCATTTT
J gene: TRBJ2-5; clone size: -; V gene: TRBV5-5; D gene: -; CDR3 protein: CASSPSDIRWETQYF; CDR3 DNA: TGTGCCAGCAGCCCCTCGGACATCAGGTGGGAGACCCAGTACTTC
J gene: TRBJ1-1; clone size: once; V gene: TRBV4-1; D gene: -; CDR3 protein: CASSLGAPFLNTEAFF; CDR3 DNA: TGCGCCAGCAGCCTTGGGGCTCCTTTCCTGAACACTGAAGCTTTCTTT
J gene: TRBJ1-2; clone size: -; V gene: TRBV19; D gene: -; CDR3 protein: CASSIMGTNYGYTF; CDR3 DNA: TGTGCCAGTAGTATTATGGGGACAAACTATGGCTACACCTTC
J gene: TRBJ2-7; clone size: -; V gene: TRBV9; D gene: -; CDR3 protein: CASSVWGGDEQYF; CDR3 DNA: TGTGCCAGCAGCGTATGGGGCGGAGACGAGCAGTACTTC
J gene: TRBJ1-1; clone size: -; V gene: TRBV14; D gene: TRBD1; CDR3 protein: CASTPLGARGVNTEAFF; CDR3 DNA: TGTGCCAGCACCCCACTGGGAGCCAGGGGGGTGAACACTGAAGCTTTCTTT
J gene: TRBJ1-5; clone size: -; V gene: TRBV27; D gene: -; CDR3 protein: CASGQGSNQPQHF; CDR3 DNA: TGTGCCAGCGGCCAGGGGAGCAATCAGCCCCAGCATTTT
J gene: TRBJ1-2; clone size: -; V gene: TRBV5-6; D gene: -; CDR3 protein: CASSLFGVHDYGYTF; CDR3 DNA: TGTGCCAGCAGCTTGTTCGGCGTCCATGACTATGGCTACACCTTC
J gene: TRBJ1-3; clone size: -; V gene: TRBV5-1; D gene: -; CDR3 protein: CASSFSSSSSGNTIYF; CDR3 DNA: TGCGCCAGCAGCTTTTCCTCTAGTAGCTCTGGAAACACCATATATTTT
J gene: TRBJ2-2; clone size: -; V gene: TRBV29-1; D gene: TRBD1; CDR3 protein: CSVEWAGQGSGELFF; CDR3 DNA: TGCAGCGTTGAATGGGCCGGACAGGGGTCCGGGGAGCTGTTTTTT
J gene: TRBJ1-1; clone size: -; V gene: TRBV10-3; D gene: TRBD1; CDR3 protein: CAISEFQGAGTEAFF; CDR3 DNA: TGTGCCATCAGTGAGTTCCAGGGGGCTGGGACTGAAGCTTTCTTT
J gene: TRBJ2-7; clone size: -; V gene: TRBV4-1; D gene: TRBD1; CDR3 protein: CASSFTGGQGIIDEQYF; CDR3 DNA: TGCGCCAGCAGCTTTACAGGGGGACAGGGGATAATCGACGAGCAGTACTTC
J gene: TRBJ2-1; clone size: -; V gene: TRBV6-5; D gene: TRBD2; CDR3 protein: CASSYSIAGGRNEQFF; CDR3 DNA: TGTGCCAGCAGTTATAGTATAGCGGGAGGGCGGAATGAGCAGTTCTTC
J gene: TRBJ1-2; clone size: -; V gene: TRBV27; D gene: TRBD1; CDR3 protein: CASSFRGTGGDYGYTF; CDR3 DNA: TGTGCCAGCAGTTTCCGAGGGACAGGGGGCGACTATGGCTACACCTTC
J gene: TRBJ1-1; clone size: -; V gene: TRBV18; D gene: -; CDR3 protein: CASSPPMPGVEAFF; CDR3 DNA: TGTGCCAGCTCACCACCGATGCCCGGCGTGGAAGCTTTCTTT